Listed below are T cell receptor beta chains from one sample, sequenced in a study of Graves' ophthalmopathy and Graves' hyperthyroidism. From the multiplex PCR reads, TCRdb called clonotypes with MiXCR, one entry per CDR3 protein. Found here are a few hundred thousand distinct CDR3 sequences, about a sixth of them singletons; the top ten hold 1.6%. The sequencing input was peripheral blood. The receptor source for this set is a woman under 30 with Graves' ophthalmopathy. Each CDR3 is given with its conserved first and last residue. A D gene is named only where the DNA matches it firmly. Only part of the rows carry a size: once, few, many, or a class if the clone is expanded.

- TRBJ1-5 TRBV6-5 many CASSSLNQPQHF TGTGCCAGCAGTTCTCTCAATCAGCCCCAGCATTTT
TRBD2 TRBJ2-5 TRBV6-4 many CASKAWAAGEETQYF TGTGCCAGTAAGGCTTGGGCAGCGGGGGAAGAGACCCAGTACTTC
- TRBJ1-1 TRBV28 - CASSSNSDRHGF TGTGCCAGCAGTTCAAATTCGGACCGCCACGGCTTT
TRBD1 TRBJ1-3 TRBV6-1 many CASSRTGSSGNTIYF TGTGCCAGCAGTCGGACAGGCAGCTCTGGAAACACCATATATTTT
- TRBJ1-1 TRBV6-2/TRBV6-3 - CASSDAGVGNTEAFF TGTGCCAGCAGTGATGCAGGGGTAGGGAACACTGAAGCTTTCTTT
- TRBJ1-2 TRBV20-1 - CSAAGMANYGYTF TGCAGTGCGGCCGGTATGGCTAACTATGGCTACACCTTC
- TRBJ1-2 TRBV28 - CASSPGGRGSYGYTF TGTGCCAGCAGTCCCGGGGGGCGGGGTTCCTATGGCTACACCTTC
- TRBJ1-1 TRBV11-2 many CASSPGRWNTEAFF TGTGCCAGCAGCCCAGGAAGGTGGAACACTGAAGCTTTCTTT
- TRBJ1-2 TRBV10-3 many CAISEGGEFDYGYTF TGTGCCATCAGTGAGGGGGGCGAGTTTGACTATGGCTACACCTTC
- TRBJ1-2 TRBV5-1 - CASSLGRGGYTF TGCGCCAGCAGCCTCGGCCGTGGTGGCTACACCTTC
TRBD1 TRBJ2-7 TRBV15 many CATSRIGTASYEQYF TGTGCCACCAGCAGGATAGGGACAGCCTCCTACGAGCAGTACTTC
- TRBJ1-3 TRBV7-2 many CASSPDSSSGNTIYF TGTGCCAGCAGCCCAGACTCCTCCTCTGGAAACACCATATATTTT
- TRBJ1-1 TRBV7-2 many CASSLAGSRLNTEAFF TGTGCCAGCAGCTTAGCGGGCAGCAGACTGAACACTGAAGCTTTCTTT
TRBD2 TRBJ2-7 TRBV7-2 many CASSSPGQGTSGRSYEQYF TGTGCCAGCTCTTCCCCGGGACAGGGGACTAGCGGGCGTTCCTACGAGCAGTACTTC
TRBD1 TRBJ2-2 TRBV7-3 many CASSLITRWTGSNTGELFF TGTGCCAGCAGCTTAATCACAAGGTGGACAGGGTCGAACACCGGGGAGCTGTTTTTT
- TRBJ2-5 TRBV28 many CASSPFRETQYF TGTGCCAGCAGTCCATTCCGAGAGACCCAGTACTTC
- TRBJ2-7 TRBV19 many CASSVGGPTYEQYF TGTGCCAGTAGTGTCGGTGGTCCCACCTACGAGCAGTACTTC
- TRBJ1-1 TRBV7-3 many CASSRGQSDNTEAFF TGTGCCAGCAGCCGTGGACAGAGCGACAACACTGAAGCTTTCTTT
TRBD1 TRBJ2-7 TRBV6-5 many CASSYSPGTGGYEQYF TGTGCCAGCAGTTACTCGCCCGGGACAGGGGGCTACGAGCAGTACTTC
- TRBJ2-7 TRBV6-5 many CASSYSEGAGEQYF TGTGCCAGCAGTTACTCGGAGGGGGCGGGGGAGCAGTACTTC
- TRBJ2-2 TRBV6-5 - CASSYRPGTGELFF TGTGCCAGCAGTTACCGGCCCGGCACCGGGGAGCTGTTTTTT
- TRBJ1-3 TRBV6-2/TRBV6-3 - CATRALTSGNTIYF TGTGCCACCAGGGCACTCACTTCTGGAAACACCATATATTTT
- TRBJ1-1 TRBV7-8 many CASSLVPRANTEAFF TGTGCCAGCAGCTTAGTCCCCAGGGCGAACACTGAAGCTTTCTTT
- TRBJ2-2 TRBV2 many CASTNWHTGELFF TGTGCCAGCACTAACTGGCACACCGGGGAGCTGTTTTTT
- TRBJ2-5 TRBV24-1 many CATSGIPGTADSETQYF TGTGCCACCAGTGGGATCCCCGGGACTGCAGATTCGGAGACCCAGTACTTC
- TRBJ1-5 TRBV3-1 many CASSQDLSVNQPQHF TGTGCCAGCAGCCAAGATCTTTCTGTCAATCAGCCCCAGCATTTT